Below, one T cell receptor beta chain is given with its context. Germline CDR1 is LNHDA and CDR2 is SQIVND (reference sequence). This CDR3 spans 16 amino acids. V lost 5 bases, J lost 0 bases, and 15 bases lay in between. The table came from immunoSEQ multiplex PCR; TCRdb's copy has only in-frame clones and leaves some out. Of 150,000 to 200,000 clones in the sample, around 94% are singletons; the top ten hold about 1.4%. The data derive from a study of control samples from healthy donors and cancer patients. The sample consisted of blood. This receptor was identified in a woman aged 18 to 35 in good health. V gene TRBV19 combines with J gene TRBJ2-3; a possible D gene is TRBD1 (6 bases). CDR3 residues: CASSPRGSPSTDTQYF. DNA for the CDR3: TGTGCCAGTAGTCCCAGGGGTTCCCCTAGCACAGATACGCAGTATTTT. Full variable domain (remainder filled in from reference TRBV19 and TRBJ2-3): DGGITQSPKYLFRKEGQNVTLSCEQNLNHDAMYWYRQDPGQGLRLIYYSQIVNDFQKGDIAEGYSVSREKKESFPLTVTSAQKNPTAFYLCASSPRGSPSTDTQYFGPGTRLTVL.